This T cell receptor (beta chain) is drawn from a study of blood T cell repertoires in COVID-19. CDR3 length: 15 amino acids. Germline V lookup: CDR1 LNHDA, CDR2 SQIVND (reference sequence). Trimming removed 4 bases from V and 6 bases from J; junction bases left unmatched: 11. Clones were read by immunoSEQ multiplex PCR, and TCRdb kept only the in-frame ones, dropping some. The data contain about 98,000 clones, 82% of them seen just once; the ten biggest clones take up roughly 11%. The source of this sequence is a man between 65 and 85 years old with active or convalescent COVID-19. The chain is built from TRBV19 and TRBJ1-2; 7 bases are a match to TRBD1. What was sequenced was peripheral blood. The CDR3 DNA follows: TGTGCCAGTAGTACCCCCGACAGGGTTGGAAATGGCTACACCTTC. Its translation: CASSTPDRVGNGYTF. Drawing the rest from reference TRBV19 and TRBJ1-2, the complete variable domain is DGGITQSPKYLFRKEGQNVTLSCEQNLNHDAMYWYRQDPGQGLRLIYYSQIVNDFQKGDIAEGYSVSREKKESFPLTVTSAQKNPTAFYLCASSTPDRVGNGYTFGSGTRLTVV.